This record concerns one T cell receptor (beta chain) sequence. The sample belongs to a study of blood T cell repertoires in COVID-19. Whole-study context: COVID-19 samples collected from the United States, Italy and Spain covered acute and convalescent phases.

How the authors handled the data: Reference gene primer amplification yielded estimated nucleated cell counts. The method was immunoSEQ multiplex PCR; TCRdb's version includes in-frame clones alone and lacks a portion of them. That table is the source of V, J and clone size, and D and trimming were worked out from the DNA. The data contain 60,000 to 75,000 clones, around 84% of them seen just once; the ten biggest clones take up 12%. This clonotype originated in a human donor in a cohort sampled during active COVID-19. Sequenced: peripheral blood.

The CDR3 DNA is TGCGCCAGCAGTGGGCACCTAGGACAGGAGAGCACAGATACGCAGTATTTT. This gives the protein CASSGHLGQESTDTQYF. V usage is TRBV10-2 and J usage is TRBJ2-3; 7 bases map to TRBD1. Unmatched junction bases numbered 10, after V lost 4 bases and J lost 0 bases. Germline V CDR1 and CDR2: WSHSY, SAAADI. The CDR3 is made up of 17 amino acids.